The 17 T cell receptor beta chains listed next were all sequenced from one sample in a study of beta chain features in type 1 diabetes (dated by TCRdb to about 2018). Library preparation used the immunoSEQ multiplex PCR assay. The High Capacity cDNA Reverse Transcription Kit was used to reverse transcribe all of the isolated RNA, meaning that expressed TCRB transcripts were what got sequenced. TCRdb retrieved this table from immuneACCESS and kept in-frame rearrangements only. Not all clones are present; in checked studies, unresolved V genes account for under half, and no reason is known for the remainder. Present in this sample are 600,000 to 650,000 clones, roughly a sixth of which were seen just once. The ten largest clonotypes hold 0.07% to 0.095% of the sample. Sequenced: naive CD4+ T cells from blood. This specimen's cell subset or site label, per the study, means: true naive CD4+ T cells. Receptor source: a man between 18 and 29 years old in good health.

This clone was counted a few times. The chain carries TRBV30 and TRBJ1-5, with D perhaps matching TRBD1 (5 bases). V lost 2 bases to trimming and J lost 4 bases, with 15 bases between them. Germline values: CDR1 GTSNPN, CDR2 SVGIG (reference sequence). This CDR3 comprises 15 residues. CDR3 protein: CAWSSRGRGNQPQHF. CDR3 DNA: TGTGCCTGGAGTAGTCGGGGTAGGGGTAATCAGCCCCAGCATTTT.

This chain links TRBV7-8 with TRBJ2-7, with D possibly TRBD2 on 5 matching bases. Trimming cost V 5 bases and J 2 bases, with 13 bases left between them. CDR1 is SGHVS and CDR2 is FQNEAQ in the germline V gene. CDR3 length equals 14 residues. The CDR3 loop reads CASSLGRHTYEQYF. The CDR3 DNA reads TGTGCCAGCAGCCTAGGGAGACATACCTACGAGCAGTACTTC.

This chain joins TRBV10-3 and TRBJ2-5; no definite D call. CDR1 and CDR2 (germline): ENHRY, SYGVKD. This CDR3 comprises 11 residues. Trimming cost V 8 bases and J 0 bases, with 4 bases left between them. CDR3 sequence (DNA): TGTGCCATCGCCAACCAAGAGACCCAGTACTTC. Protein sequence: CAIANQETQYF.

The V and J genes are TRBV28 and TRBJ1-2; no reliable D call. Trimming took off 1 base at V and 2 bases at J, with 8 bases between the two ends. The CDR3 extends over 14 amino acids. Per germline, CDR1 MDHEN and CDR2 SYDVKM. In DNA, the CDR3 is TGTGCCAGCAGTTTATATCAGGCCAACTATGGCTACACCTTC. Amino acids: CASSLYQANYGYTF.

The J gene is TRBJ1-4, the V gene TRBV9; no reliable D call. The ends were cut back, 2 bases at V and 3 bases at J, with 11 bases in the middle. The CDR3 extends over 15 amino acids. CDR1 and CDR2 (germline): SGDLS, YYNGEE. CDR3 sequence: CASSVGDVANEKLFF. The CDR3 bases are TGTGCCAGCAGCGTCGGCGACGTGGCTAATGAAAAACTGTTTTTT.

This clone was found once. The same CDR3 is also encoded by other DNA sequences in this sample. The chain is built from TRBV7-9 and TRBJ1-1; D is unclear. CDR1 and CDR2 (germline): SEHNR, FQNEAQ (reference sequence). CDR3 length: 13 residues. V lost 5 bases to trimming and J lost 1 base, with 8 bases between them. This CDR3 is CASSQQENTEAFF. Written as DNA, the CDR3 is TGTGCCAGCAGCCAGCAAGAGAACACTGAAGCTTTCTTT.

This clone has a handful of counts. The rearrangement joins TRBV7-3 to TRBJ2-3; D may be TRBD2 (5 bases). This CDR3 has 15 amino acids. CDR1 SGHTA and CDR2 FQGTGA come from the germline V gene. Trimming left V 5 bases short and J 0 bases short, with 12 bases between. The CDR3 is CASSESGASTDTQYF. The CDR3 nucleotides are TGTGCCAGCAGCGAGAGCGGTGCTAGCACAGATACGCAGTATTTT. The full variable domain, with the rest looked up from reference TRBV7-3 and TRBJ2-3, is GAGVSQTPSNKVTEKGKYVELRCDPISGHTALYWYRQSLGQGPEFLIYFQGTGAADDSGLPNDRFFAVRPEGSVSTLKIQRTERGDSAVYLCASSESGASTDTQYFGPGTRLTVL.

This chain uses TRBV5-1 with TRBJ2-1; no firm D call. Trimming pared 4 bases from V and 8 bases from J, leaving 10 bases between. CDR3 length: 12 amino acids. Germline assignment: CDR1 SGHRS and CDR2 YFSETQ. The CDR3 spells CASSPIQHEQFF. For the CDR3, the DNA is TGCGCCAGCAGCCCGATCCAGCATGAGCAGTTCTTC.

This chain joins TRBV10-3 and TRBJ1-2; 7 bases fit TRBD1. Germline V gene data show CDR1 as ENHRY and CDR2 as SYGVKD. This CDR3 is built from 12 residues. The V and J ends lost 6 bases and 6 bases, in that order; junction bases with no gene match: 4. CDR3 bases: TGTGCCATCAGGGCGACAGGGAATGGCTACACCTTC. It codes for CAIRATGNGYTF.

J is TRBJ2-6 and V is TRBV4-3, with TRBD1 as a possible D gene (6 bases). CDR3 size: 17 residues. Germline lookup yields CDR1 LGHNA and CDR2 YSLEER. V was clipped by 5 bases and J by 1 base, with 15 bases between them. The CDR3 DNA reads as TGCGCCAGCAGCTCTGGGCAGGGGCCTTCTGGGGCCAACGTCCTGACTTTC. Translating gives CASSSGQGPSGANVLTF.

This clone was observed a few times. This chain uses TRBV7-9 with TRBJ1-2, with D perhaps TRBD1 (5 bases). V was pared by 2 bases and J by 7 bases, with 11 bases between. The CDR3 has 13 residues. Germline V lookup: CDR1 SEHNR, CDR2 FQNEAQ (reference sequence). The CDR3 spells CASSLRGNPGYTF. The CDR3 nucleotides read TGTGCCAGCAGCTTACGGGGGAACCCTGGCTACACCTTC.

The chain couples TRBV7-2 to TRBJ2-4; D perhaps matches TRBD2 (6 bases). The CDR3 has 16 residues. V gave up 4 bases and J gave up 9 bases, with 22 bases separating them. CDR1 and CDR2 from the germline V gene are SGHTA and FQGNSA. CDR3 coding DNA: TGTGCCAGCAGCTCGGGGGACGGTCGGCGGCGAACCATTCAGTACTTC. This translates into CASSSGDGRRRTIQYF.

The chain links TRBV7-2 to TRBJ2-3; D gene uncertain. Germline loops: CDR1 SGHTA, CDR2 FQGNSA. This CDR3 comprises 15 residues. V was clipped by 2 bases and J by 0 bases, with 9 bases between them. The CDR3 is CASSLSPISTDTQYF. Here the CDR3 DNA reads TGTGCCAGCAGCTTAAGCCCAATAAGCACAGATACGCAGTATTTT.

This chain links TRBV7-3 with TRBJ2-1; D possibly matches TRBD1 or TRBD2 (7 bases each). The germline CDR1 and CDR2 sequences are SGHTA and FQGTGA. CDR3 size: 17 residues. Deletions cut 0 bases from V and 6 bases from J, with 18 bases between. The CDR3 region has the DNA TGTGCCAGCAGCTTAACACCGGGACTACAGGGGACCAATGAGCAGTTCTTC. As protein: CASSLTPGLQGTNEQFF.

This chain connects TRBV5-1 to TRBJ2-7; 13 bases agree with TRBD2. V was pared by 7 bases and J by 5 bases, with 15 bases of the junction left unmatched. The CDR3 contains 17 residues. In germline, CDR1 is SGHRS, CDR2 YFSETQ. The CDR3 protein is CASGPSRTGTSGNEQYF. The CDR3, as DNA: TGCGCCAGCGGACCTTCTCGAACCGGGACTAGCGGGAACGAGCAGTACTTC.

The V gene is TRBV9, the J gene TRBJ2-7, with D possibly TRBD1 on 6 matching bases. This CDR3 has 15 amino acids. Germline CDR1 SGDLS, CDR2 YYNGEE. Trimming took off 2 bases at V and 0 bases at J, with 12 bases between the two ends. In DNA, the CDR3 is TGTGCCAGCAGCGTCGGACAGTGGAGCTCCTACGAGCAGTACTTC. It is translated as CASSVGQWSSYEQYF.

The rearrangement links TRBV5-1 to TRBJ1-2, with TRBD1 as a possible D gene (6 bases). Germline V gene sequence: CDR1 SGHRS, CDR2 YFSETQ. V lost 4 bases, J lost 2 bases, and 12 bases lay in between. The CDR3 spans 14 residues. In nucleotides, the CDR3 is TGCGCCAGCAGCCCGGGACAACTAAACTATGGCTACACCTTC. Protein: CASSPGQLNYGYTF.